These T cell receptor beta chains were read from a single sample in a study of cytomegalovirus exposure and HLA in healthy donors. The protocol was immunoSEQ multiplex PCR, while the TCRdb copy is restricted to in-frame clones and leaves out a portion. Among some 200,000 clones listed, 75% to 95% were seen once. Specimen: PBMCs. All receptors come from a young woman in good health and CMV-seronegative. Each CDR3 is given with its conserved first and last residue. A D gene is named only where the DNA matches it firmly. Part of the rows lack a size; the others show once, few, many or a class for expanded clones.

clone_size: NA; j_call: TRBJ2-7; d_call: TRBD2; v_call: TRBV28; cdr3_aa: CASSLIISGRATYEQYF; cdr3_nt: TGTGCCAGCAGTTTAATTATTAGCGGGAGGGCCACCTACGAGCAGTACTTC
clone_size: NA; j_call: TRBJ1-5; d_call: NA; v_call: TRBV30; cdr3_aa: CAWSDRVDQPQHF; cdr3_nt: TGTGCCTGGAGTGACAGGGTTGATCAGCCCCAGCATTTT
clone_size: NA; j_call: TRBJ1-4; d_call: NA; v_call: TRBV10-3; cdr3_aa: CAISGGQENEKLFF; cdr3_nt: TGTGCCATCAGTGGGGGGCAGGAGAATGAAAAACTGTTTTTT
clone_size: NA; j_call: TRBJ1-5; d_call: NA; v_call: TRBV7-2; cdr3_aa: CASSLARGGHQPQHF; cdr3_nt: TGTGCCAGCAGCTTAGCGCGGGGGGGTCATCAGCCCCAGCATTTT
clone_size: NA; j_call: TRBJ1-4; d_call: NA; v_call: TRBV28; cdr3_aa: CASTHPLPSTNEKLFF; cdr3_nt: TGTGCCAGCACCCACCCTCTACCCTCAACTAATGAAAAACTGTTTTTT
clone_size: NA; j_call: TRBJ2-7; d_call: NA; v_call: TRBV30; cdr3_aa: CAWGPTAYEQYF; cdr3_nt: TGTGCCTGGGGCCCGACAGCTTACGAGCAGTACTTC
clone_size: NA; j_call: TRBJ2-2; d_call: NA; v_call: TRBV6-1; cdr3_aa: CASRQGGGAGELFF; cdr3_nt: TGTGCCAGCAGGCAGGGGGGAGGTGCCGGGGAGCTGTTTTTT
clone_size: NA; j_call: TRBJ1-1; d_call: NA; v_call: TRBV6-1; cdr3_aa: CASRGAAGANTEAFF; cdr3_nt: TGTGCCAGCAGAGGAGCGGCGGGGGCGAACACTGAAGCTTTCTTT
clone_size: NA; j_call: TRBJ1-2; d_call: NA; v_call: TRBV28; cdr3_aa: CASSINRVNYGYTF; cdr3_nt: TGTGCCAGCAGTATAAACAGGGTTAACTATGGCTACACCTTC
clone_size: NA; j_call: TRBJ2-3; d_call: NA; v_call: TRBV27; cdr3_aa: CASSLFPSGTDTQYF; cdr3_nt: TGTGCCAGCAGTTTATTCCCTAGTGGCACAGATACGCAGTATTTT
clone_size: NA; j_call: TRBJ2-7; d_call: TRBD2; v_call: TRBV6-6; cdr3_aa: CASRPLKGLANEQYF; cdr3_nt: TGTGCCAGCAGACCCCTTAAGGGACTAGCCAACGAGCAGTACTTC
clone_size: NA; j_call: TRBJ2-7; d_call: TRBD2; v_call: TRBV6-5; cdr3_aa: CATTESGGGEQYF; cdr3_nt: TGTGCCACTACCGAGTCGGGGGGAGGCGAGCAGTACTTC
clone_size: NA; j_call: TRBJ2-5; d_call: NA; v_call: TRBV11-2; cdr3_aa: CASSSRGVGETQYF; cdr3_nt: TGTGCCAGCAGCTCCCGCGGGGTGGGGGAGACCCAGTACTTC
clone_size: once; j_call: TRBJ1-2; d_call: NA; v_call: TRBV28; cdr3_aa: CASRTGTWGYTF; cdr3_nt: TGTGCCAGCAGAACCGGGACATGGGGCTACACCTTC
clone_size: few; j_call: TRBJ2-3; d_call: NA; v_call: TRBV2; cdr3_aa: CASSRGGGSTDTQYF; cdr3_nt: TGTGCCAGCTCCAGGGGCGGGGGTAGCACAGATACGCAGTATTTT
clone_size: NA; j_call: TRBJ2-7; d_call: TRBD2; v_call: TRBV30; cdr3_aa: CAWSVNGRVNF; cdr3_nt: TGTGCCTGGAGTGTAAACGGGAGGGTGAACTTC
clone_size: NA; j_call: TRBJ2-1; d_call: TRBD2; v_call: TRBV6-4; cdr3_aa: CASSASGSSYNEQFF; cdr3_nt: TGTGCCAGCAGTGCTAGCGGGAGCTCCTACAATGAGCAGTTCTTC
clone_size: NA; j_call: TRBJ2-1; d_call: NA; v_call: TRBV6-5; cdr3_aa: CASSRSTYNEQFF; cdr3_nt: TGTGCCAGCAGCCGGAGTACCTACAATGAGCAGTTCTTC
clone_size: NA; j_call: TRBJ1-1; d_call: NA; v_call: TRBV5-1; cdr3_aa: CASSLVSSTEAFF; cdr3_nt: TGCGCCAGCAGCTTGGTGTCCAGCACTGAAGCTTTCTTT
clone_size: NA; j_call: TRBJ2-3; d_call: NA; v_call: TRBV6-4; cdr3_aa: CASSTGIFTDTQYF; cdr3_nt: TGTGCCAGCAGTACAGGGATATTCACAGATACGCAGTATTTT
clone_size: NA; j_call: TRBJ2-7; d_call: NA; v_call: TRBV2; cdr3_aa: CASSEPRSGLGYEQYF; cdr3_nt: TGTGCCAGCAGTGAACCCCGTTCGGGATTGGGCTACGAGCAGTACTTC
clone_size: NA; j_call: TRBJ1-1; d_call: NA; v_call: TRBV2; cdr3_aa: CAGGEFDTEAFF; cdr3_nt: TGTGCTGGAGGGGAATTCGACACTGAAGCTTTCTTT
clone_size: NA; j_call: TRBJ1-1; d_call: NA; v_call: TRBV7-2; cdr3_aa: CASPRGGGGRSTEAFF; cdr3_nt: TGTGCCAGCCCCCGAGGGGGGGGCGGACGCTCCACTGAAGCTTTCTTT
clone_size: NA; j_call: TRBJ2-1; d_call: TRBD1; v_call: TRBV30; cdr3_aa: CAWSRQGVNHNEQFF; cdr3_nt: TGTGCCTGGTCCAGACAGGGAGTGAACCACAATGAGCAGTTCTTC
clone_size: NA; j_call: TRBJ2-7; d_call: NA; v_call: TRBV7-9; cdr3_aa: CASSLGPRGYEQYF; cdr3_nt: TGTGCCAGCAGCTTAGGACCCAGGGGTTACGAGCAGTACTTC
clone_size: NA; j_call: TRBJ1-2; d_call: NA; v_call: TRBV11-2; cdr3_aa: CASSLDRREGWWYGYTF; cdr3_nt: TGTGCCAGCAGCTTAGATCGCAGGGAAGGATGGTGGTATGGCTACACCTTC
clone_size: NA; j_call: TRBJ2-6; d_call: NA; v_call: TRBV5-1; cdr3_aa: CASSFLRLSSGANVLTF; cdr3_nt: TGCGCCAGCAGCTTCCTTCGCTTGAGCTCTGGGGCCAACGTCCTGACTTTC
clone_size: NA; j_call: TRBJ2-7; d_call: NA; v_call: TRBV27; cdr3_aa: CASSLAGEGSYEQYF; cdr3_nt: TGTGCCAGCAGTTTGGCGGGTGAGGGATCCTACGAGCAGTACTTC
clone_size: NA; j_call: TRBJ1-2; d_call: NA; v_call: TRBV6-5; cdr3_aa: CASSYSPRGYGYTF; cdr3_nt: TGTGCCAGCAGTTACTCCCCCAGAGGTTATGGCTACACCTTC
clone_size: NA; j_call: TRBJ1-1; d_call: TRBD1; v_call: TRBV6-5; cdr3_aa: CASGSSGGAGEAFF; cdr3_nt: TGTGCCAGCGGATCTTCAGGGGGCGCCGGTGAAGCTTTCTTT
clone_size: NA; j_call: TRBJ2-7; d_call: TRBD2; v_call: TRBV30; cdr3_aa: CAWSGGLSTYEQYF; cdr3_nt: TGTGCCTGGAGTGGGGGACTAAGCACCTACGAGCAGTACTTC
clone_size: once; j_call: TRBJ2-7; d_call: NA; v_call: TRBV15; cdr3_aa: CATSRGDNYEQYF; cdr3_nt: TGTGCCACCAGCAGAGGGGACAACTACGAGCAGTACTTC
clone_size: NA; j_call: TRBJ2-7; d_call: TRBD2; v_call: TRBV6-6; cdr3_aa: CASSYPGRLADEQYF; cdr3_nt: TGTGCCAGCAGTTATCCGGGGAGACTAGCTGATGAGCAGTACTTC
clone_size: NA; j_call: TRBJ2-7; d_call: NA; v_call: TRBV6-5; cdr3_aa: CASRRQGGYEQYF; cdr3_nt: TGTGCCAGCAGAAGGCAGGGGGGCTACGAGCAGTACTTC
clone_size: NA; j_call: TRBJ2-1; d_call: NA; v_call: TRBV28; cdr3_aa: CASSLSERRYNEQFF; cdr3_nt: TGTGCCAGCAGTTTATCCGAGAGGCGTTACAATGAGCAGTTCTTC
clone_size: NA; j_call: TRBJ1-1; d_call: NA; v_call: TRBV30; cdr3_aa: CAREQGSNTEAFF; cdr3_nt: TGTGCCAGAGAACAGGGATCGAACACTGAAGCTTTCTTT
clone_size: once; j_call: TRBJ2-1; d_call: TRBD2; v_call: TRBV2; cdr3_aa: CARTMGVAGVYNEQFF; cdr3_nt: TGTGCCAGGACTATGGGGGTAGCGGGAGTCTACAATGAGCAGTTCTTC
clone_size: once; j_call: TRBJ1-1; d_call: NA; v_call: TRBV11-2; cdr3_aa: CASSLQGWGYMNTEAFF; cdr3_nt: TGTGCCAGCAGCTTACAGGGGTGGGGATATATGAACACTGAAGCTTTCTTT
clone_size: NA; j_call: TRBJ2-3; d_call: TRBD2; v_call: TRBV5-1; cdr3_aa: CASSLGLAGADTQYF; cdr3_nt: TGCGCCAGCAGCTTGGGTCTAGCGGGAGCAGATACGCAGTATTTT
clone_size: NA; j_call: TRBJ1-2; d_call: NA; v_call: TRBV7-6; cdr3_aa: CASTPQGPSQNAGGYTF; cdr3_nt: TGTGCCAGCACCCCACAGGGACCTAGTCAAAACGCGGGTGGCTACACCTTC
clone_size: once; j_call: TRBJ2-7; d_call: TRBD2; v_call: TRBV5-1; cdr3_aa: CASSLEAGWAGVYEQYF; cdr3_nt: TGCGCCAGCAGCTTGGAGGCTGGCTGGGCGGGAGTCTACGAGCAGTACTTC
clone_size: NA; j_call: TRBJ2-7; d_call: TRBD1; v_call: TRBV6-5; cdr3_aa: CASSYSTGGAYEQYF; cdr3_nt: TGTGCCAGCAGTTATTCGACAGGGGGCGCCTACGAGCAGTACTTC
clone_size: NA; j_call: TRBJ1-1; d_call: NA; v_call: TRBV10-2; cdr3_aa: CASSMNTEAFF; cdr3_nt: TGCGCCAGCAGCATGAACACTGAAGCTTTCTTT
clone_size: NA; j_call: TRBJ1-1; d_call: TRBD1; v_call: TRBV5-4; cdr3_aa: CASSLTGGLANTEAFF; cdr3_nt: TGTGCCAGCAGCCTTACAGGGGGCCTAGCGAACACTGAAGCTTTCTTT
clone_size: NA; j_call: TRBJ2-7; d_call: TRBD1; v_call: TRBV28; cdr3_aa: CASRTGTGEGEQYF; cdr3_nt: TGTGCCAGCAGAACCGGGACAGGGGAGGGCGAGCAGTACTTC
clone_size: NA; j_call: TRBJ2-1; d_call: TRBD2; v_call: TRBV27; cdr3_aa: CASTGLAETDEQFF; cdr3_nt: TGTGCCAGCACTGGACTAGCGGAAACCGATGAGCAGTTCTTC
clone_size: NA; j_call: TRBJ2-7; d_call: TRBD2; v_call: TRBV7-9; cdr3_aa: CASSLVAGGSEQYF; cdr3_nt: TGTGCCAGCAGCTTGGTAGCGGGAGGATCCGAGCAGTACTTC
clone_size: NA; j_call: TRBJ1-5; d_call: NA; v_call: TRBV9; cdr3_aa: CASSVGVGGNQPQHF; cdr3_nt: TGTGCCAGCAGCGTAGGGGTGGGAGGCAATCAGCCCCAGCATTTT
clone_size: NA; j_call: TRBJ1-1; d_call: NA; v_call: TRBV5-1; cdr3_aa: CASSSQGNTEAFF; cdr3_nt: TGCGCCAGCAGCTCCCAGGGGAACACTGAAGCTTTCTTT
clone_size: NA; j_call: TRBJ2-1; d_call: TRBD2; v_call: TRBV28; cdr3_aa: CASSQYPSGSSYNEQFF; cdr3_nt: TGTGCCAGCAGCCAATACCCTAGCGGGAGCTCCTACAATGAGCAGTTCTTC
clone_size: NA; j_call: TRBJ1-5; d_call: TRBD1; v_call: TRBV4-2; cdr3_aa: CASSQDTAGGQPQHF; cdr3_nt: TGTGCCAGCAGCCAAGATACGGCAGGGGGACAGCCCCAGCATTTT
clone_size: NA; j_call: TRBJ1-2; d_call: NA; v_call: TRBV7-9; cdr3_aa: CASSPPPPTVQGYTF; cdr3_nt: TGTGCCAGCAGCCCCCCGCCACCTACAGTGCAGGGCTACACCTTC
clone_size: NA; j_call: TRBJ1-1; d_call: NA; v_call: TRBV5-1; cdr3_aa: CASSLAGRGTEAFF; cdr3_nt: TGCGCCAGCAGCTTGGCAGGGCGGGGTACTGAAGCTTTCTTT
clone_size: once; j_call: TRBJ2-7; d_call: NA; v_call: TRBV27; cdr3_aa: CASSPRTEYEQYF; cdr3_nt: TGTGCCAGCAGTCCCCGGACAGAGTACGAGCAGTACTTC
clone_size: NA; j_call: TRBJ2-7; d_call: NA; v_call: TRBV5-4; cdr3_aa: CASSLDGTFYEQYF; cdr3_nt: TGTGCCAGCAGCTTGGATGGGACTTTCTACGAGCAGTACTTC
clone_size: NA; j_call: TRBJ2-2; d_call: TRBD2; v_call: TRBV7-6; cdr3_aa: CASSLSGSGTGELFF; cdr3_nt: TGTGCCAGCAGCTTAAGCGGGAGTGGCACCGGGGAGCTGTTTTTT